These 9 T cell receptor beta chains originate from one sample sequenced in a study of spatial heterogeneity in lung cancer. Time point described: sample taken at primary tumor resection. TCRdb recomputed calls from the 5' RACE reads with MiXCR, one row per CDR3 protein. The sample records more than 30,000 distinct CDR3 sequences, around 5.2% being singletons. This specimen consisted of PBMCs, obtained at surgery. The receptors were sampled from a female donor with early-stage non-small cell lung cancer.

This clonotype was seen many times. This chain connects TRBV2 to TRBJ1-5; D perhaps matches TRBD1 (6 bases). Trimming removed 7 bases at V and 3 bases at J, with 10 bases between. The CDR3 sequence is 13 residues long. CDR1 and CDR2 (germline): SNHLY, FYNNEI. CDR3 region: CASKRDNNQPQHF. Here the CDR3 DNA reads TGTGCCAGCAAGAGGGACAACAATCAGCCCCAGCATTTT.

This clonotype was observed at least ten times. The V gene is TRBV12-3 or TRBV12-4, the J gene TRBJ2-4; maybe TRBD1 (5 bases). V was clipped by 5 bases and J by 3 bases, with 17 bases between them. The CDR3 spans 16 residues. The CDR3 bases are TGTGCCAGCAGTCTCGGGCGCCGGCAGGGCAAAAACATTCAGTACTTC. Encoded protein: CASSLGRRQGKNIQYF.

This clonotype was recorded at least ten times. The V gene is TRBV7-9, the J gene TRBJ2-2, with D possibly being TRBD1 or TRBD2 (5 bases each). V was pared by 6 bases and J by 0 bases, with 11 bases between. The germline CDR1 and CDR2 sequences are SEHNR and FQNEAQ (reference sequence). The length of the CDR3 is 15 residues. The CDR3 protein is CASRKGPSNTGELFF. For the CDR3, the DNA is TGTGCCAGCAGAAAGGGACCGTCGAACACCGGGGAGCTGTTTTTT.

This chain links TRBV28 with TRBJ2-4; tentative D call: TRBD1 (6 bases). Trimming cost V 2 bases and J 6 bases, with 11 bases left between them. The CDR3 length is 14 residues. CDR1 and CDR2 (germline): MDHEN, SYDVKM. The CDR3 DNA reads TGTGCCAGCAGTTTAGCACAGGGATTAAACATTCAGTACTTC. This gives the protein CASSLAQGLNIQYF. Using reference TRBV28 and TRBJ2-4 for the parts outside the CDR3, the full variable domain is DVKVTQSSRYLVKRTGEKVFLECVQDMDHENMFWYRQDPGLGLRLIYFSYDVKMKEKGDIPEGYSVSREKKERFSLILESASTNQTSMYLCASSLAQGLNIQYFGAGTRLSVL.

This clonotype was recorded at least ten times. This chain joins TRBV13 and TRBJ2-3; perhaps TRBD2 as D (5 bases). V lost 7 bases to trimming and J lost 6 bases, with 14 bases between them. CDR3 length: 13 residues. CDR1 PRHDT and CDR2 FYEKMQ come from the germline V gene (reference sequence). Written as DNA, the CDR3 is TGTGCCAGCACTTCCGGGGTTACGGATACGCAGTATTTT. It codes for CASTSGVTDTQYF.

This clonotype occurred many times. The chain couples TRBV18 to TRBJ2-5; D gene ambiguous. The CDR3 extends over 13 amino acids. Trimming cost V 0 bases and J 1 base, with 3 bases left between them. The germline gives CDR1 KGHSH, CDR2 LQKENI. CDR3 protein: CASSPPGQETQYF. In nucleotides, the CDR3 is TGTGCCAGCTCACCACCTGGCCAAGAGACCCAGTACTTC.

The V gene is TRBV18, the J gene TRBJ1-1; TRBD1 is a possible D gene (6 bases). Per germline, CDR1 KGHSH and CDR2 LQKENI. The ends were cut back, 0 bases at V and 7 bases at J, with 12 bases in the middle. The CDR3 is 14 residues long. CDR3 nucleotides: TGTGCCAGCTCACCACCGGTACAGGGAGGTGAAGCTTTCTTT. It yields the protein CASSPPVQGGEAFF. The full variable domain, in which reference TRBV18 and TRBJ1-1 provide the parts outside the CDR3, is NAGVMQNPRHLVRRRGQEARLRCSPMKGHSHVYWYRQLPEEGLKFMVYLQKENIIDESGMPKERFSAEFPKEGPSILRIQQVVRGDSAAYFCASSPPVQGGEAFFGQGTRLTVV.

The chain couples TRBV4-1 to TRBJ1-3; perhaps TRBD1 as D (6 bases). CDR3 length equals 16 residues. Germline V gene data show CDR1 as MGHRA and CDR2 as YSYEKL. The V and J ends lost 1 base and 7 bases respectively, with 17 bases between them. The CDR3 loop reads CASSQVGRGRWNTIYF. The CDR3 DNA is TGCGCCAGCAGCCAAGTGGGCAGGGGTAGATGGAACACCATATATTTT.

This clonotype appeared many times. CDR3 nucleotide sequence: TGCAGTGCCCCGAATCCTGGGGGGGGTACCTACGAGCAGTACTTC. Translation gives CSAPNPGGGTYEQYF. The chain uses TRBV20-1 and TRBJ2-7; 7 positions agree with TRBD2. The CDR3 loop spans 15 amino acids. Germline-derived CDR1 and CDR2 are DFQATT and SNEGSKA (reference sequence). V dropped 6 bases and J dropped 2; count of bases not matched to a gene: 13.